These 12 T cell receptor beta chains originate from one sample sequenced in a study of regulatory T cells in long-lasting Graves disease. According to the study, TCR beta libraries were built with iRepertoire HTBI primers and CDR3-region Arm-PCR. TCRdb re-called the multiplex PCR reads through MiXCR, storing one row per CDR3 protein. The table has hundreds of thousands of distinct CDR3 sequences, approximately 16% seen once; the top ten hold 9.5% to 12%. As for time point: newly diagnosed GD, antithyroid drugs for less than 3 months. Generation of the TCR library employed RNA extracted from PBMCs. The sample was also reused in another study, on T cells in Graves' hyperthyroidism and ophthalmopathy.

Sequences were derived from peripheral blood mononuclear cells (PBMCs), sampled at new diagnosis, from a patient treated with antithyroid drugs. The receptors were sampled from a woman aged 25-40 years with Graves disease.

This clonotype appeared a few times. An end of the junction does not agree with germline; a read error may underlie this. The rearrangement joins TRBV18 to TRBJ2-5; TRBD2 might be the D (5 bases). This CDR3 has 15 amino acids. Germline V gene sequence: CDR1 KGHSH, CDR2 LQKENI. CDR3 nucleotides: TGTGCCAGCTCACCACGACTATCAGCGCAAGGGACCCAGTACTTC. This codes for CASSPRLSAQGTQYF.

The chain combines TRBV27 with TRBJ2-1, with D hard to call. CDR1 is MNHEY, CDR2 SMNVEV, per germline (reference sequence). The V end lost 6 bases, the J end lost 6 bases, and 15 bases lay between the germline ends. There are 14 residues in the CDR3. The CDR3 DNA is TGTGCCAGCAGAAAATCCCCAAACACCAATGAGCAGTTCTTC. It yields the protein CASRKSPNTNEQFF.

This clonotype showed up many times. The rearrangement links TRBV28 to TRBJ2-7; D is unclear. Germline assignment: CDR1 MDHEN and CDR2 SYDVKM. The CDR3 spans 12 residues. The V end lost 5 bases, the J end lost 4 bases, and 9 bases lay between the germline ends. CDR3 sequence (DNA): TGTGCCAGCAGTACCCTAATTTACGAGCAGTACTTC. It specifies CASSTLIYEQYF.

This clonotype was counted many times. The chain recombines TRBV20-1 with TRBJ2-1; 8 bases map to TRBD2. The germline CDR1 and CDR2 sequences are DFQATT and SNEGSKA (reference sequence). After removal of 0 bases from V and 0 bases from J, the junction contained 1 base not matched to a gene. This CDR3 spans 15 amino acids. CDR3 sequence: CSAREREVSYNEQFF. The CDR3 DNA follows: TGCAGTGCTAGAGAGCGGGAGGTCTCCTACAATGAGCAGTTCTTC.

This clonotype has more than one count but fewer than ten. This chain joins TRBV20-1 and TRBJ2-7, with 8 bases identical to TRBD2. CDR1 is DFQATT, CDR2 SNEGSKA, per germline (reference sequence). V dropped 8 bases and J dropped 3; count of bases not matched to a gene: 9. There are 13 residues in the CDR3. DNA for the CDR3: TGCAGTCCCTCAACTAGCGGCTACTACGAGCAGTACTTC. As protein: CSPSTSGYYEQYF.

The J gene is TRBJ2-1, the V gene TRBV29-1, with D perhaps TRBD1 or TRBD2 (6 bases each). This CDR3 is built from 14 residues. The V and J ends lost 4 bases and 8 bases respectively, with 18 bases between them. CDR1 is SQVTM, CDR2 ANQGSEA, per germline. The CDR3 loop reads CSVVMAGGGDEQFF. The CDR3 DNA is TGCAGCGTTGTGATGGCCGGGGGCGGGGATGAGCAGTTCTTC.

CDR3 nucleotide sequence: TGTGCCAGCAGCCTTAACCTTCTAGCGGATAGCTCCTACGAGCAGTACTTC. Encoded protein: CASSLNLLADSSYEQYF. The rearrangement joins TRBV7-2 to TRBJ2-3; 7 nucleotides align to TRBD2. Near its end, the DNA agrees better with TRBJ2-7, so the J call may be wrong. Germline-derived CDR1 and CDR2 are SGHTA and FQGNSA. The CDR3 sequence is 17 residues long.

The V and J genes are TRBV5-1 and TRBJ2-2, with TRBD2 as a possible D gene (6 bases). CDR3 size: 15 residues. CDR1 is SGHRS, CDR2 YFSETQ, per germline. Trimming took 4 bases from V and 3 from J, leaving 13 bases between them. The CDR3 region is CASSMDWGDTGELFF. The CDR3 DNA reads TGCGCCAGCAGCATGGACTGGGGGGACACCGGGGAGCTGTTTTTT.

A remark on this clonotype: A much more abundant neighbour one base away suggests this may be a read error. The genes are TRBV6-2 or TRBV6-3 and TRBJ1-1, with a possible D match to TRBD1 (6 bases). The CDR3 length is 11 residues. Germline V CDR1 and CDR2: MNHEY, SVGEGT. For the CDR3, the DNA is TGTGCCAGCAGTGACTCGGACAGAGCTTTCTTT. It specifies CASSDSDRAFF.

Note on this clonotype: A read error may explain this, as a much larger clone is one base away. The chain employs TRBV5-6 and TRBJ2-3; D may be TRBD2 (6 bases). The V gene lost 2 bases and the J gene lost 10 bases, with 14 bases spanning the gap. Germline CDR1 reads SGHDT; CDR2 reads YYEEEE. The CDR3 is 13 amino acids. CDR3 bases: TGTGCCAGCAGCTTCGGGAGATCGGATGCGCAGTATTTT. Translation: CASSFGRSDAQYF.

Many counts were recorded for this clonotype. The chain recombines TRBV20-1 with TRBJ2-3; D unclear. The CDR3 spans 13 residues. Trimming cost V 3 bases and J 2 bases, with 9 bases left between them. Germline CDR1 is DFQATT and CDR2 is SNEGSKA (reference sequence). CDR3 region: CSASHEDTDTQYF. The CDR3 DNA reads TGCAGTGCTAGTCACGAAGACACAGATACGCAGTATTTT.

This clonotype has at least ten counts. The chain carries TRBV20-1 and TRBJ2-7; D gene unclear. The CDR3 has 11 amino acids. The germline V gene has CDR1 DFQATT and CDR2 SNEGSKA (reference sequence). V lost 4 bases to trimming and J lost 5 bases, with 9 bases between them. CDR3 loop: CSAINAHEQYF. The CDR3 nucleotides are TGCAGTGCTATAAACGCACACGAGCAGTACTTC.